This TCR beta chain was observed in a study of Tregs in tolerant kidney transplant recipients. Overall study results and limits: Activated donor B cell expansion appeared to reveal the most relevant donor-specific TCRbeta repertoire. Antigen-driven expansion was suggested because donor-specific Tregs expanded more than all Tregs in tolerant patients.

The assay was immunoSEQ multiplex PCR, and TCRdb's table has in-frame clones only and misses some. The table has tens of thousands of clones, approximately 91% seen once; the top ten hold about 0.37%. In the case of this clone: As yet, its antigen is unknown.

CDR1 and CDR2 (germline): LNHDA, SQIVND (reference sequence). V shed 5 bases and J 5 bases; nucleotides not matched to a gene: 6. The CDR3 runs 16 residues. The chain couples TRBV19 to TRBJ2-5, with TRBD2 identical over 15 bases. This TCR was recovered from a human donor who received a combined kidney and bone marrow transplant. The sequenced sample was CD4+ T cells from blood, obtained before the transplant. The CDR3 spells CASSPQGLAGGETQYF. CDR3 nucleotide sequence: TGTGCCAGTAGTCCTCAAGGACTAGCGGGAGGGGAGACCCAGTACTTC. Together with reference TRBV19 and TRBJ2-5, the CDR3 gives the full variable domain: DGGITQSPKYLFRKEGQNVTLSCEQNLNHDAMYWYRQDPGQGLRLIYYSQIVNDFQKGDIAEGYSVSREKKESFPLTVTSAQKNPTAFYLCASSPQGLAGGETQYFGPGTRLLVL.